The 7 T cell receptor beta chains presented below share a single source sample, sequenced in a study of T cell responses to AZD1222 COVID-19 vaccine. This table comes from immunoSEQ multiplex PCR, and its TCRdb copy is limited to in-frame clones, with some not included. The sample has about 150,000 clones; 75% to 85% are singletons. Here the sequenced sample was peripheral blood, taken 28 days after the second dose of the MenACWY control vaccine. The receptor source for this set is an adult who received the MenACWY meningococcal vaccine as a control.

This chain connects TRBV5-1 to TRBJ2-1, with a possible D match to TRBD2 (6 bases). Germline V gene sequence: CDR1 SGHRS, CDR2 YFSETQ. V lost 1 base and J 7 bases, leaving 15 bases between the germline ends. This CDR3 region has 15 residues. DNA of the CDR3: TGCGCCAGCAGCTTGCCGCGGGACTCCGCAAATGAGCAGTTCTTC. The encoded protein is CASSLPRDSANEQFF.

This rearrangement joins TRBV7-9 to TRBJ2-3; no firm D call. The CDR3 is 15 residues long. Germline CDR1 reads SEHNR; CDR2 reads FQNEAQ (reference sequence). Trimming stripped 0 bases from V and 4 bases from J, with 11 bases between. CDR3 sequence reads: CASSLALTTPDTQYF. CDR3 in DNA: TGTGCCAGCAGCTTAGCTCTGACCACCCCAGATACGCAGTATTTT.

This chain joins TRBV19 and TRBJ1-3; the D is unclear. The CDR3 is 11 amino acids. Trimming shortened V by 6 bases and J by 8 bases, and 8 bases separated the two germline ends. Germline V gives CDR1 LNHDA, CDR2 SQIVND (reference sequence). The CDR3 reads CASRRLDTIYF. The CDR3 DNA reads TGTGCCAGTAGGAGATTGGACACCATATATTTT.

This rearrangement joins TRBV19 to TRBJ1-6; TRBD1 agrees at 10 bases. The trim removed 3 bases at V and 9 bases at J, leaving 5 bases unmatched. The germline V gene encodes CDR1 LNHDA and CDR2 SQIVND (reference sequence). This CDR3 is 15 amino acids long. The CDR3 here is CASSIGQGGISPLHF. The CDR3 DNA reads as TGTGCCAGTAGTATTGGACAGGGGGGTATTTCACCCCTCCACTTT.

The chain combines TRBV7-2 with TRBJ2-7; 14 bases line up with TRBD2. CDR3 size: 16 residues. V gave up 5 bases and J gave up 4 bases; unmatched junction bases: 7. Germline CDR1 SGHTA, CDR2 FQGNSA. CDR3 bases: TGTGCCAGCAGCCTAGGGACTAGCGGGAGATTGTACGAGCAGTACTTC. Amino acids: CASSLGTSGRLYEQYF.

Comments on this clone: The same CDR3 also results from other DNA sequences found in this sample. The chain uses TRBV3-1 (or the pseudogene TRBV3-2) and TRBJ1-1; D perhaps matches TRBD1 (5 bases). V was pared by 4 bases and J by 4 bases, with 10 bases between. The CDR3 has 13 residues. Germline V lookup: CDR1 LGHDT, CDR2 YNNKEL (reference sequence). The CDR3 spells CASSPLGGTEAFF. CDR3 DNA sequence: TGTGCCAGCAGCCCGTTGGGGGGCACTGAAGCTTTCTTT.

V gene TRBV5-6 combines with J gene TRBJ1-4, with 11 positions matching TRBD1. Germline lookup yields CDR1 SGHDT and CDR2 YYEEEE. The length of the CDR3 is 16 residues. V lost 4 bases, J lost 0 bases, and 2 bases stayed unmatched. CDR3 DNA sequence: TGTGCCAGCAGCGAGGGACAGGGGGCAACTAATGAAAAACTGTTTTTT. Its protein product is CASSEGQGATNEKLFF.